Each of the 29 T cell receptor beta chains below was sequenced from the same sample in a study of blood T cell repertoires in COVID-19. The assay was immunoSEQ multiplex PCR, and TCRdb's table has in-frame clones only and misses some. The sample contains a few hundred thousand clones, 88% of which appear only once. Source material: peripheral blood. The receptors were sampled from a man aged 18 to 29 with active or convalescent COVID-19.

V usage is TRBV6-2 or TRBV6-3 and J usage is TRBJ1-2; D possibly corresponds to TRBD1 (5 bases). The CDR3 is 14 residues long. In germline, CDR1 is MNHEY, CDR2 SVGEGT. V lost 6 bases, J lost 6 bases, and 17 bases lay in between. CDR3 nucleotides: TGTGCCAGCAGCATATCTACAGGCTCCAATGGCTACACCTTC. This sequence encodes CASSISTGSNGYTF.

The chain couples TRBV5-1 to TRBJ1-5; 8 bases match TRBD1. The CDR3 covers 17 residues. Per the germline V gene, CDR1 is SGHRS and CDR2 is YFSETQ. J lost 3 bases, V lost 4 bases, and 12 bases had no gene match. CDR3 DNA sequence: TGCGCCAGCAGCGCCGACAGGGGCGTGATTCCCAATCAGCCCCAGCATTTT. Its translation is CASSADRGVIPNQPQHF.

The rearrangement links TRBV18 to TRBJ1-4, with 7 bases matching TRBD1. From germline, CDR1 is KGHSH and CDR2 LQKENI. After removal of 0 bases from V and 7 bases from J, the junction contained 14 bases not matched to a gene. The CDR3 contains 18 residues. The CDR3 region is CASSPPRGLGQESEKLFF. CDR3 in DNA: TGTGCCAGCTCACCACCAAGGGGGCTGGGTCAGGAAAGTGAAAAACTGTTTTTT.

There are a few counts of this clone. The genes are TRBV15 and TRBJ2-7; D is perhaps TRBD2 (7 bases). Trimming pared 6 bases from V and 7 bases from J, leaving 19 bases between. CDR3 length: 14 residues. CDR1 is LNHNV and CDR2 is YYDKDF in the germline V gene (reference sequence). The CDR3 spells CATRRGAYQLEQYF. The CDR3 nucleotides are TGTGCCACCAGACGGGGGGCCTATCAATTAGAGCAGTACTTC.

The gene calls are TRBV27 and TRBJ2-7; TRBD1 aligns across 12 bases. The trim removed 10 bases at V and 2 bases at J, leaving 6 bases unmatched. Germline loops: CDR1 MNHEY, CDR2 SMNVEV (reference sequence). The CDR3 is made up of 14 amino acids. CDR3 sequence reads: CANPGQGAPYEQYF. The CDR3, as DNA: TGTGCCAATCCGGGACAGGGGGCTCCCTACGAGCAGTACTTC.

This chain links TRBV7-9 with TRBJ2-7; D is perhaps TRBD2 (5 bases). The length of the CDR3 is 14 residues. Trimming cost V 1 base and J 3 bases, with 10 bases left between them. CDR1 and CDR2 (germline): SEHNR, FQNEAQ (reference sequence). CDR3: CASSLGAAYYEQYF. The CDR3 DNA is TGTGCCAGCAGCTTAGGAGCGGCTTACTACGAGCAGTACTTC.

The V call is TRBV5-6, the J call TRBJ1-5; 9 bases are shared with TRBD1. CDR3 length equals 14 residues. The germline V gene has CDR1 SGHDT and CDR2 YYEEEE. The trim removed 2 bases at V and 4 bases at J, leaving 1 base unmatched. The CDR3 reads CASSFGTGNQPQHF. The DNA of the CDR3 is TGTGCCAGCAGCTTCGGGACAGGGAATCAGCCCCAGCATTTT.

This chain joins TRBV6-2 or TRBV6-3 and TRBJ2-2; 8 nucleotides match TRBD1. Trimming took 5 bases from V and 3 from J; bases not matched to a gene: 2. Germline V gene sequence: CDR1 MNHEY, CDR2 SVGEGT. The length of the CDR3 is 14 residues. CDR3 in DNA: TGTGCCAGCAGTATGACAGGGGACACCGGGGAGCTGTTTTTT. This sequence encodes CASSMTGDTGELFF.

This clone has more than one count but fewer than ten. The sample carries other DNA sequences with the same CDR3. V usage is TRBV9 and J usage is TRBJ2-1; a possible D gene is TRBD2 (6 bases). The CDR3 is 15 residues long. Trimming took 0 bases from V and 4 from J, leaving 11 bases between them. Per germline, CDR1 SGDLS and CDR2 YYNGEE. The CDR3 spells CASSVAGAGYNEQFF. The CDR3, as DNA: TGTGCCAGCAGCGTAGCTGGGGCGGGGTACAATGAGCAGTTCTTC.

J is TRBJ1-4 and V is TRBV27; the match to TRBD1 covers 7 bases. The CDR3 runs 14 residues. CDR1 is MNHEY and CDR2 is SMNVEV in the germline V gene (reference sequence). V lost 6 bases and J lost 9; bases outside the gene matches: 10. The CDR3 nucleotides read TGTGCCAGCAGACCTGACAGGGTAGGGAAAAAACTGTTTTTT. It codes for CASRPDRVGKKLFF.

The chain links TRBV5-6 to TRBJ1-5; possibly TRBD1 for D (5 bases). The CDR3 runs to 14 residues. Germline CDR1 and CDR2: SGHDT and YYEEEE. The V end was cut by 2 bases, the J end by 3 bases, with 9 bases between. The CDR3 reads CASSFRQLNQPQHF. In DNA, the CDR3 is TGTGCCAGCAGCTTCCGACAGCTCAATCAGCCCCAGCATTTT.

V is TRBV6-5 and J is TRBJ2-1; 14 nucleotides line up with TRBD2. The J segment lost 12 bases and the V segment lost 6 bases, leaving 7 bases of the junction unmatched. CDR1 MNHEY and CDR2 SVGAGI come from the germline V gene. The CDR3 spans 14 residues. The CDR3 DNA follows: TGTGCCAGCAGGACTAGCGGGGGGGCCAGGGCGCAGTTCTTC. Its protein is CASRTSGGARAQFF.

The CDR3 reads CATGGREPTNEKLFF. As DNA, the CDR3 is TGTGCCACCGGGGGCAGGGAGCCTACTAATGAAAAACTGTTTTTT. The chain links TRBV15 to TRBJ1-4; D possibly corresponds to TRBD1 (6 bases). Germline V gene lookup returns CDR1 LNHNV and CDR2 YYDKDF (reference sequence). This CDR3 region has 15 residues. V lost 8 bases and J lost 2, with 15 bases in between.

V is TRBV10-1 and J is TRBJ1-1; D possibly corresponds to TRBD1 (6 bases). CDR3 length: 17 residues. CDR1 and CDR2 from the germline V gene are WNHNN and SYGVQD (reference sequence). V was shortened by 6 bases and J by 4 bases, with 24 bases between the two germline ends. This CDR3 reads CASSTGRWKGSSTEAFF. The CDR3 nucleotides are TGCGCCAGCAGCACAGGGCGATGGAAGGGTAGTAGCACTGAAGCTTTCTTT.

The chain couples TRBV5-5 to TRBJ2-5; D unresolved. Germline CDR1 SGHKS, CDR2 YYEKEE (reference sequence). Between the trimmed V and J ends, which lost 6 bases and 5 bases, there was a span of 11 bases. This CDR3 is built from 12 residues. CDR3 region: CASTYTEETQYF. CDR3 DNA: TGTGCCAGCACCTACACGGAGGAGACCCAGTACTTC.

The rearrangement uses TRBV9 and TRBJ2-2, with D uncertain. The CDR3 sequence is 14 residues long. V was cut by 1 base and J by 5 bases, with 9 bases left in between. The germline CDR1 and CDR2 sequences are SGDLS and YYNGEE. The chain's CDR3 is CASSVFEVTGELFF. The CDR3 DNA reads TGTGCCAGCAGCGTATTCGAGGTTACCGGGGAGCTGTTTTTT.

This clone occurred a few times. J is TRBJ2-2 and V is TRBV7-9; 9 bases are shared with TRBD2. This CDR3 comprises 16 residues. The V segment lost 5 bases and the J segment 10 bases; nucleotides outside the gene matches: 14. CDR1 and CDR2 from the germline V gene are SEHNR and FQNEAQ (reference sequence). The CDR3 spells CASSPSGAGGKVELFF. The CDR3 nucleotides are TGTGCCAGCAGCCCCTCGGGAGCGGGGGGTAAGGTGGAGCTGTTTTTT.

The V call is TRBV28, the J call TRBJ2-3; 10 positions match TRBD1. The CDR3 length is 15 residues. In germline, CDR1 is MDHEN, CDR2 SYDVKM. Unmatched junction bases numbered 9, after V lost 6 bases and J lost 6 bases. The DNA for the CDR3 is TGTGCCAGCAGGGACGGGACAGGGGTACGTGATACGCAGTATTTT. As protein: CASRDGTGVRDTQYF.

This chain uses TRBV5-1 with TRBJ2-2; 8 bases align to TRBD2. V gave up 1 base and J gave up 5 bases; unmatched junction bases: 4. The CDR3 runs 15 residues. The germline CDR1 and CDR2 sequences are SGHRS and YFSETQ. CDR3 region: CASSLSGGRTGELFF. The CDR3 DNA sequence: TGCGCCAGCAGCTTGAGCGGGGGAAGGACCGGGGAGCTGTTTTTT.

The rearrangement links TRBV6-5 to TRBJ1-1, with a tentative D call TRBD1 (5 bases). Trimming removed 10 bases at V and 4 bases at J, with 19 bases between. Germline V gene data show CDR1 as MNHEY and CDR2 as SVGAGI. The CDR3 consists of 14 residues. The CDR3 region is CATEAGDGVTEAFF. The CDR3 DNA is TGTGCCACCGAAGCGGGGGACGGTGTCACTGAAGCTTTCTTT.

V usage is TRBV5-4 and J usage is TRBJ2-7; 9 positions agree with TRBD2. The CDR3 contains 18 residues. The ends lost 3 bases at V and 3 bases at J; junction bases unmatched: 16. Germline V gene sequence: CDR1 SGHNT, CDR2 YYREEE (reference sequence). The CDR3 bases are TGTGCCAGCAGCTCGAAGGATATATCGGCGGGAGGGTTCTACGAGCAGTACTTC. The encoded protein is CASSSKDISAGGFYEQYF.

This chain connects TRBV7-9 to TRBJ1-1; tentatively, D is TRBD1 (5 bases). The CDR3 is 15 amino acids. Between the trimmed V and J ends, which lost 0 bases and 5 bases, there was a span of 13 bases. Germline V gene lookup returns CDR1 SEHNR and CDR2 FQNEAQ (reference sequence). CDR3 nucleotide sequence: TGTGCCAGCAGCTTAGCTCTGGCAGGGCTAACTGAAGCTTTCTTT. Its translation: CASSLALAGLTEAFF.

The chain uses TRBV24-1 and TRBJ2-3, with 7 nucleotides matching TRBD2. The CDR3 sequence is 13 residues long. Germline V CDR1 and CDR2: KGHDR, SFDVKD. V lost 5 bases to trimming and J lost 6 bases; unmatched junction nucleotides: 4. CDR3 protein: CATSGWGGDTQYF. DNA of the CDR3: TGTGCCACCAGTGGGTGGGGAGGGGATACGCAGTATTTT.

V usage is TRBV6-5 and J usage is TRBJ1-2; D remains unclear. Per the germline V gene, CDR1 is MNHEY and CDR2 is SVGAGI. V lost 6 bases, J lost 4 bases, and 15 bases lay in between. CDR3 length: 14 amino acids. CDR3 nucleotides: TGTGCCAGCAGCCGCGGCCTAGAAGGCTATGGCTACACCTTC. The encoded protein is CASSRGLEGYGYTF.

J is TRBJ1-2 and V is TRBV5-1, with a weak D call TRBD1 (6 bases). The V gene lost 0 bases and the J gene lost 3 bases, with 9 bases spanning the gap. This CDR3 is built from 14 residues. CDR1 and CDR2 (germline): SGHRS, YFSETQ. The CDR3 reads CASSLVPGDYGYTF. DNA of the CDR3: TGCGCCAGCAGCTTGGTTCCAGGGGACTATGGCTACACCTTC.

The rearrangement links TRBV19 to TRBJ2-7; 8 bases agree with TRBD1. Germline trimming cut 2 bases from V and 0 bases from J; bases unmatched to any gene: 3. In germline, CDR1 is LNHDA, CDR2 SQIVND (reference sequence). The CDR3 totals 15 residues. CDR3 sequence reads: CASSIYRGTSYEQYF. CDR3 bases: TGTGCCAGTAGTATATACAGGGGGACCTCCTACGAGCAGTACTTC.

The J gene is TRBJ1-2, the V gene TRBV6-5; D is ambiguous. Per germline, CDR1 MNHEY and CDR2 SVGAGI. With 2 bases removed from V and 2 bases from J, the gap between germline ends came to 6 bases. The CDR3 spans 13 residues. The CDR3 nucleotides read TGTGCCAGCAGTTACCCAGGAAACTATGGCTACACCTTC. Translation: CASSYPGNYGYTF.

This chain connects TRBV3-1 (or the pseudogene TRBV3-2) to TRBJ2-7; perhaps TRBD2 as D (6 bases). The CDR3 extends over 19 amino acids. The germline V gene encodes CDR1 LGHDT and CDR2 YNNKEL (reference sequence). With 2 bases removed from V and 4 bases from J, the gap between germline ends came to 27 bases. The CDR3: CASSQSTSGWSSPGYEQYF. The CDR3 DNA sequence: TGTGCCAGCAGCCAATCCACCAGCGGGTGGTCCTCCCCAGGTTACGAGCAGTACTTC.

V is TRBV2 and J is TRBJ1-2; the D gene is possibly TRBD1 (5 bases). This CDR3 is 13 amino acids long. Germline CDR1 and CDR2: SNHLY and FYNNEI. V lost 2 bases and J 10 bases, leaving 14 bases between the germline ends. The CDR3 spells CASSERQLSDYTF. DNA of the CDR3: TGTGCCAGCAGTGAAAGACAGCTTTCTGACTACACCTTC.